This TCR beta chain comes out of a study of regulatory T cells in long-lasting Graves disease (dated by TCRdb to the early 2020s). Some background on the complete study: Persistent Graves' disease was defined as antithyroid drug treatment for over 5 years with persistently positive TSH receptor autoantibodies. Peripheral blood TCR sequencing and RNA sequencing compared persistent Graves' disease patients with newly diagnosed Graves' disease patients. The study was registered as a clinical trial and conducted in China. A total of some 35 samples underwent TCR sequencing, from around 13 patients with persistent Graves' disease and 20 patients with newly diagnosed Graves' disease. In the clinical cohort, patients with persistent Graves' disease had used antithyroid drugs for an average of around 9.3 years. What the work shows at the level of the full study, not this receptor alone: Persistent disease showed preferential use of TRBV28, TRBJ1-2 and TRBJ2-5, whereas newly diagnosed disease favored TRBV20-1 and TRBJ2-1. Because the primary lesion, thyroid tissue, could not be accessed, the study looked at peripheral blood alone. Persistent Graves' disease patients showed lower TCR Shannon entropy and fewer highly expanded clones than newly diagnosed patients, suggesting clonal expansion. Sequencing and analysis were restricted to the TCR beta chain. The authors noted that the small sample size was a limitation that may lower accuracy. A larger number of public clonotypes was shared among persistent patients (around 3,000) than among newly diagnosed patients (roughly 970).

A word on this clonotype: The clone's antigen remains unknown. No base quality information exists; no much larger clone differs at one position.

The CDR1 and CDR2 encoded by the germline V gene are SGHTA and FQGTGA. V is reduced by 2 bases and J by 8 bases, leaving a spacing of 10 bases between them. From its cysteine to its phenylalanine, the CDR3 spans 14 amino acids. Just the 42-base CDR3 DNA is kept, in frame starting at base 1. In light of the paper, this sample's time point label describes: persistent/refractory GD, antithyroid drugs over 5 years with positive TRAb. For both TCR sequencing and RNA sequencing, RNA was extracted from PBMCs in TRIzol. Graves' disease was diagnosed according to American Thyroid Association guidelines. Patients were recruited from an endocrinology department in Xi'an, China. Each patient gave 7.5 to 10 milliliters of peripheral blood, collected in an EDTA anticoagulant tube. Ficoll Paque Plus density gradient separation was used to isolate PBMCs, and no further T cell sorting was performed. An Agilent 2100 Bioanalyzer and agarose gel were used to assess RNA quality, and a NanoDrop 2000 was used to measure RNA concentration.

The library was obtained by multiplex PCR. Data came from an Illumina HiSeq 4000. iRepertoire HTBI primers and Arm-PCR amplification of CDR3 regions were used to construct TCR beta libraries. PCR products were gel purified before sequencing. The study's processing was this. Gene usage analysis of CDR3 amino acid clonotypes relied on the 55 to 80 TRBV and 14 TRBJ segments identified across samples. COPE and FqMerger were used to merge the filtered high-quality paired reads into contigs. Contigs were aligned with BLAST to IMGT TRBV, TRBD and TRBJ reference genes, and CDR3 was defined per IMGT. Highly expanded clones were defined as clonotypes with a frequency above 0.1%. Shannon entropy was used to measure repertoire diversity, and the Gini coefficient was used to measure V-J evenness. Clonotypes shared by more than one individual were considered public. TCRdb trimmed public reads at Q25 via fastp, called clones via MiXCR and kept in-frame beta chains. Rows with one shared CDR3 protein collapse into an entry with the most common genes and DNA. TCRdb assigned the V and J calls; the authors' analysis was not used. The sample table lists under 450,000 distinct CDR3 sequences, 20% to 25% of them with a count of one. The ten largest account for around 30% of the sample.

This clonotype originated in a woman in her thirties or forties with Graves disease. Donor details come from another sample of the same person, matched by shared clones. The sample in question was peripheral blood mononuclear cells (PBMCs), obtained when the disease was refractory, from a patient treated with antithyroid drugs. The chain is assembled from TRBV7-3 and TRBJ1-6; the D gene cannot be named for sure. The CDR3 corresponds to CASSLGPPHSPLHF. The bases read TGTGCCAGCAGCTTAGGACCTCCCCATTCACCCCTCCACTTT.